The entry below gives a single T cell receptor beta chain sequence along with its context. The entry originates in a study of blood T cell repertoires in COVID-19. The wider study: Samples representing acute and convalescent COVID-19 were sourced from the United States, Italy and Spain. PBMCs, B-cell-depleted T cells, or T cells provided the cDNA or gDNA that made up the material.

Methods used by the authors: From reference gene primer amplification, estimates of nucleated cell counts were derived. Sequencing was performed with immunoSEQ multiplex PCR; in TCRdb, only in-frame clones are kept and a portion is missing. V and J calls and clone size are those listed in that table; D and trimming were worked out from the DNA. The profile shows about 100,000 clones, over 80% of them singletons. This clonotype was sampled from a man in his fifties with active or convalescent COVID-19. The sequencing input was peripheral blood.

CDR3 sequence reads: CASSVVGRGSPLHF. As DNA, the CDR3 is TGTGCCAGCAGCGTAGTCGGGAGAGGTTCACCCCTCCACTTT. The chain uses TRBV9 and TRBJ1-6; no firm D call. Germline V gene lookup returns CDR1 SGDLS and CDR2 YYNGEE. Trimming pared 0 bases from V and 9 bases from J, leaving 10 bases between. The CDR3 is made up of 14 amino acids.